This T cell receptor beta chain emerged from a study of Tregs in tolerant kidney transplant recipients. With respect to this clone: Its target is not known.

The assay was immunoSEQ multiplex PCR, and TCRdb's table has in-frame clones only and misses some. The sample carries 30,000 or so clones, over 65% recorded once. In germline, CDR1 is SNHLY, CDR2 FYNNEI. The CDR3 consists of 12 residues. V lost 6 bases and J 4 bases, leaving 9 bases between the germline ends. V and J are TRBV2 and TRBJ1-2; possibly TRBD1 for D (6 bases). Sequences were obtained from Tregs from blood cultured with allogeneic cells. The sequence derives from a human donor in good health. The DNA of the CDR3 is TGTGCCAGCAGGCAGACAGGCTATGGCTACACCTTC. Residues: CASRQTGYGYTF.